This TCR beta chain emerged from a study of shared clonotypes between healthy human individuals. Study summary: Each donor contributed plates that comprised three CD4 naive, three CD4 memory, two CD8 naive and one CD8 memory. Study-level findings and limits: Rarefaction showed sorted-subset sequencing was incomplete despite large depth. Generation probabilities of non-shared clonotypes were lower (relative to those shared by all four donors). Some naive CD4 clonotypes, about 5.5%, turned up in common across several donors.

The protocol was immunoSEQ multiplex PCR, while the TCRdb copy is restricted to in-frame clones and leaves out a portion. In the table there are 2 million to 2.5 million clones, 90% to 95% of which are singletons. This clone was counted only a few times. Its antigen is not known. This specimen includes other DNA sequences encoding the same CDR3. V lost 4 bases and J lost 1, with 6 bases in between. CDR1 is SEHNR, CDR2 FQNEAQ, per germline (reference sequence). There are 13 residues in the CDR3. The chain employs TRBV7-9 and TRBJ2-3; D gene ambiguous. The sample taken for sequencing was naive CD4+ T cells from PBMCs. Subset meaning: CD45RA+ positively selected. The receptor was isolated from a man aged 18 to 30 in good health. Some clones in this sample may be carry-over from other donors' samples. The CDR3 reads CASSSTGTDTQYF. The CDR3 DNA sequence: TGTGCCAGCAGCTCCACAGGCACAGATACGCAGTATTTT. The whole variable domain, remainder taken from reference TRBV7-9 and TRBJ2-3, is DTGVSQNPRHKITKRGQNVTFRCDPISEHNRLYWYRQTLGQGPEFLTYFQNEAQLEKSRLLSDRFSAERPKGSFSTLEIQRTEQGDSAMYLCASSSTGTDTQYFGPGTRLTVL.